These T cell receptor beta chains were read from a single sample in a study of Ad26.COV2.S vaccination and SARS-CoV-2 variants. Profiling relied on immunoSEQ multiplex PCR, and the TCRdb table lists in-frame clones only, not all of them. The sample holds just over 350,000 clones, about 90% seen once. Here the sequenced sample was peripheral blood, taken after recovery from COVID-19. The receptors derive from a human donor who had recovered from COVID-19. Each CDR3 is given with its conserved first and last residue. D genes are given only for firm matches. Clone size is given for some rows only: seen once, a few or many times, or a class if the clone is expanded.

clone size	V gene	D gene	J gene	CDR3 protein	CDR3 DNA
-	TRBV27	-	TRBJ1-1	CASSSQGAEAFF	TGTGCCAGCAGTTCACAGGGAGCTGAAGCTTTCTTT
-	TRBV24-1	TRBD1	TRBJ2-2	CATFGTGFRNTGELFF	TGTGCCACCTTTGGGACAGGGTTCCGAAACACCGGGGAGCTGTTTTTT
-	TRBV5-1	-	TRBJ2-2	CASSSQGLSGELFF	TGCGCCAGCAGCTCCCAGGGATTGTCCGGGGAGCTGTTTTTT
-	TRBV7-9	-	TRBJ1-2	CASSLVEGNRYGYTF	TGTGCCAGCAGCTTAGTAGAAGGTAACCGCTATGGCTACACCTTC
-	TRBV2	-	TRBJ1-2	CASSDRAYSYTF	TGTGCCAGCAGTGACAGGGCTTATAGCTACACCTTC
once	TRBV24-1	-	TRBJ2-3	CATSDSRDPTTDTQYF	TGTGCCACCAGTGATTCCCGGGACCCCACCACAGATACGCAGTATTTT
-	TRBV9	-	TRBJ2-2	CASSVEVTGELFF	TGTGCCAGCAGCGTAGAAGTCACCGGGGAGCTGTTTTTT
-	TRBV6-5	TRBD1	TRBJ1-5	CASSLTGQGNQPQHF	TGTGCCAGCAGTCTTACGGGACAGGGCAATCAGCCCCAGCATTTT
-	TRBV27	TRBD1	TRBJ1-5	CASSPRGLHQPQHF	TGTGCCAGCAGCCCCAGGGGGCTTCATCAGCCCCAGCATTTT
-	TRBV9	-	TRBJ1-6	CASSDASGTNSPLHF	TGTGCCAGCAGCGACGCCTCCGGGACCAATTCACCCCTCCACTTT
-	TRBV4-1	-	TRBJ2-7	CASSQDRGRGLHEQYF	TGCGCCAGCAGCCAAGATCGGGGCAGGGGACTCCACGAGCAGTACTTC
-	TRBV9	-	TRBJ2-2	CASSSGAGNPAGELFF	TGTGCCAGCAGCTCCGGGGCGGGGAATCCCGCCGGGGAGCTGTTTTTT
-	TRBV9	-	TRBJ2-1	CASTPGPSSYNEQFF	TGTGCCAGCACGCCGGGCCCATCATCCTACAATGAGCAGTTCTTC
once	TRBV11-3	-	TRBJ2-5	CASSLDFSGALNF	TGTGCCAGCAGCTTAGATTTTTCGGGCGCTCTGAACTTC
once	TRBV4-3	-	TRBJ1-1	CASSQESDSWSEAFF	TGCGCCAGCAGCCAAGAGTCCGACAGTTGGTCTGAAGCTTTCTTT
-	TRBV9	-	TRBJ2-2	CASSSPGTGVTGELFF	TGTGCCAGCAGCTCGCCAGGGACGGGGGTCACCGGGGAGCTGTTTTTT
-	TRBV7-8	-	TRBJ1-3	CASSSRQRGNTIYF	TGTGCCAGCAGCTCACGACAGCGAGGAAACACCATATATTTT
once	TRBV5-1	-	TRBJ2-1	CASSSYNEQFF	TGCGCCAGCAGCTCATACAATGAGCAGTTCTTC
-	TRBV4-1	-	TRBJ2-7	CASSQQGGTYEQYF	TGCGCCAGCAGCCAACAGGGGGGAACCTACGAGCAGTACTTC
once	TRBV29-1	-	TRBJ2-7	CSVVGDNSYEQYF	TGCAGCGTCGTAGGGGATAATTCCTACGAGCAGTACTTC